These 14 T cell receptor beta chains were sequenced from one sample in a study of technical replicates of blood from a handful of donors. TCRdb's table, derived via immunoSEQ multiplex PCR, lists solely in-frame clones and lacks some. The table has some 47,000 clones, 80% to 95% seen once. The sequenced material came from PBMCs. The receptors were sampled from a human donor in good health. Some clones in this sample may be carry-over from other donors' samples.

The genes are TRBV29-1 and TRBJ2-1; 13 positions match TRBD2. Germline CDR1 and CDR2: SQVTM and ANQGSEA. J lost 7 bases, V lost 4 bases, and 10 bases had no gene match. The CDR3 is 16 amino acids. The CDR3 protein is CSVAGLAGENGNEQFF. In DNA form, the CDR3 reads TGCAGCGTTGCAGGACTAGCGGGAGAAAACGGGAATGAGCAGTTCTTC.

As DNA, the CDR3 is TGTGCCAGCAGCCCCGGGTATAATTCACCCCTCCACTTT. Translation: CASSPGYNSPLHF. The genes are TRBV11-1 and TRBJ1-6; unclear D gene. The CDR3 is made up of 13 amino acids. Germline V gene lookup returns CDR1 SGHAT and CDR2 FQDESV (reference sequence). Trimming left V 5 bases short and J 4 bases short, with 6 bases between.

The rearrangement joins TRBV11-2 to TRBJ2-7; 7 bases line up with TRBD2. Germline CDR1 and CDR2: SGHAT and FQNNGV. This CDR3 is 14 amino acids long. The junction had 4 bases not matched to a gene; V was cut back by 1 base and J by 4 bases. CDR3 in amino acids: CASSLAGGRYEQYF. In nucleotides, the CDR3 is TGTGCCAGCAGCTTAGCGGGGGGTCGTTACGAGCAGTACTTC. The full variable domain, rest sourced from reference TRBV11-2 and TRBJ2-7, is EAGVAQSPRYKIIEKRQSVAFWCNPISGHATLYWYQQILGQGPKLLIQFQNNGVVDDSQLPKDRFSAERLKGVDSTLKIQPAKLEDSAVYLCASSLAGGRYEQYFGPGTRLTVT.

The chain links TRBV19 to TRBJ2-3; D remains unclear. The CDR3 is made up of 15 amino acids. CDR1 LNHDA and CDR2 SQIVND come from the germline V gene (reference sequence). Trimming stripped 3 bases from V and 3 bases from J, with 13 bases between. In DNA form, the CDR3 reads TGTGCCAGTAGTATTTTCAGCGCCGCTACAGATACGCAGTATTTT. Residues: CASSIFSAATDTQYF.

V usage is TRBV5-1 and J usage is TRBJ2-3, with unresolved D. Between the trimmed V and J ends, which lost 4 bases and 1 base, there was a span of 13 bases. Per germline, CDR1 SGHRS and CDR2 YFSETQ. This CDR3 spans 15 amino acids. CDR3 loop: CASSVLRSRTDTQYF. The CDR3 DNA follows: TGCGCCAGCAGCGTCCTTAGGAGTCGCACAGATACGCAGTATTTT.

The CDR3 DNA reads TGCGCCAGCAGCTTGGAGGGGACAGAGCAAGAGACCCAGTACTTC. Protein: CASSLEGTEQETQYF. V usage is TRBV5-1 and J usage is TRBJ2-5, with 7 bases fitting TRBD1. The CDR3 is made up of 15 amino acids. Looked up from germline, CDR1 is SGHRS and CDR2 is YFSETQ. J was trimmed by 2 bases and V by 0 bases; bases with no gene match: 4.

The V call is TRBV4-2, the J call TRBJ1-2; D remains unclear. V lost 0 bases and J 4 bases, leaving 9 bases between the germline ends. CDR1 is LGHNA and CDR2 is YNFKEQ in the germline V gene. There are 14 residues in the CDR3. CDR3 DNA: TGTGCCAGCAGCCAAGATGGGAGAGGCTATGGCTACACCTTC. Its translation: CASSQDGRGYGYTF.

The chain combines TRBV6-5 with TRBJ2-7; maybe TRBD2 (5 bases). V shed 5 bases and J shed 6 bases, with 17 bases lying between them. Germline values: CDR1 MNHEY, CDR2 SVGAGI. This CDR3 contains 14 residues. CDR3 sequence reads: CASSLNRLAGEQYF. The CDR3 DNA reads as TGTGCCAGCAGTCTCAATAGGCTAGCAGGCGAGCAGTACTTC.

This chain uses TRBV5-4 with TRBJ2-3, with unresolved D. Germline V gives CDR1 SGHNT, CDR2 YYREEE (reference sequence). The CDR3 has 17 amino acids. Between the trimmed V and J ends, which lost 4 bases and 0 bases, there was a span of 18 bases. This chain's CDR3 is CASSLSTLSTSTDTQYF. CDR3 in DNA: TGTGCCAGCAGCCTTTCCACCTTATCAACTAGCACAGATACGCAGTATTTT.

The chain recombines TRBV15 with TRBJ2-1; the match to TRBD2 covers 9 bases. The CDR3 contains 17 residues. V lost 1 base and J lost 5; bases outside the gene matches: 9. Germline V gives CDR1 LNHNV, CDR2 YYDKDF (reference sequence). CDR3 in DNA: TGTGCCACCAGCAGAGCTATTTTGGCGGGAGGGGACAATGAGCAGTTCTTC. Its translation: CATSRAILAGGDNEQFF.

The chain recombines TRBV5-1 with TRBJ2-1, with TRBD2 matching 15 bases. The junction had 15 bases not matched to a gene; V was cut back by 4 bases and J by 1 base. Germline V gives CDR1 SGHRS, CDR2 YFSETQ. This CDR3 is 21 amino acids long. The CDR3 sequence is CASSPTLGTSGGISSYNEQFF. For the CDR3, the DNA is TGCGCCAGCAGCCCGACTCTCGGGACTAGCGGGGGGATCTCTTCCTACAATGAGCAGTTCTTC. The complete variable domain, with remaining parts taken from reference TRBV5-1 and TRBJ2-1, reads KAGVTQTPRYLIKTRGQQVTLSCSPISGHRSVSWYQQTPGQGLQFLFEYFSETQRNKGNFPGRFSGRQFSNSRSEMNVSTLELGDSALYLCASSPTLGTSGGISSYNEQFFGPGTRLTVL.

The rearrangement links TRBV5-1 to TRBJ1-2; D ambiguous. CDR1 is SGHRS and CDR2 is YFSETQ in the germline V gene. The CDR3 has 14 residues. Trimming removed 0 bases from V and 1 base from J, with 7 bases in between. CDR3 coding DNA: TGCGCCAGCAGCTTGGGACTACTTAACTATGGCTACACCTTC. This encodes CASSLGLLNYGYTF.

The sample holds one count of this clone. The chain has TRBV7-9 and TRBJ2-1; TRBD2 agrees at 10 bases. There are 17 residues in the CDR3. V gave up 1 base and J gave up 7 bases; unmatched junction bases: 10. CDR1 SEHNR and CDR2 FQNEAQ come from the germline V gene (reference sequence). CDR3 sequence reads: CASSLGTERGGGNEQFF. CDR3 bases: TGTGCCAGCAGCTTAGGGACCGAGCGGGGGGGCGGGAATGAGCAGTTCTTC.

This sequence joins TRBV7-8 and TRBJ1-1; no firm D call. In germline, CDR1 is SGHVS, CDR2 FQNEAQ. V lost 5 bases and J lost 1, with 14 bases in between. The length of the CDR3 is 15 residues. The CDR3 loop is CASSLMRLPNTEAFF. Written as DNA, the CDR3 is TGTGCCAGCAGCCTGATGAGGCTTCCGAACACTGAAGCTTTCTTT. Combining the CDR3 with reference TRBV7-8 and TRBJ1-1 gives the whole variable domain GAGVSQSPRYKVAKRGQDVALRCDPISGHVSLFWYQQALGQGPEFLTYFQNEAQLDKSGLPSDRFFAERPEGSVSTLKIQRTQQEDSAVYLCASSLMRLPNTEAFFGQGTRLTVV.